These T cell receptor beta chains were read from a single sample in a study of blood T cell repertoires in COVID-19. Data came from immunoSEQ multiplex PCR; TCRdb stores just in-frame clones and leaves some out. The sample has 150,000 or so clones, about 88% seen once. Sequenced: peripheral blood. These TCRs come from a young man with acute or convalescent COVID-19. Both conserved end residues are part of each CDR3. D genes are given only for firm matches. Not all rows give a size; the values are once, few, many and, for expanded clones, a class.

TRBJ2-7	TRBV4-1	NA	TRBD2	CASSQGLAGSVEQYF	TGCGCCAGCAGCCAAGGGCTAGCGGGTTCTGTGGAGCAGTACTTC
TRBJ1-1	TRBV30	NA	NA	CAWTQPGTPNTEAFF	TGTGCCTGGACCCAGCCCGGGACACCCAACACTGAAGCTTTCTTT
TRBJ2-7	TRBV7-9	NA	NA	CASSPAGLTTVYEQYF	TGTGCCAGCAGCCCAGCAGGCCTCACGACGGTTTACGAGCAGTACTTC
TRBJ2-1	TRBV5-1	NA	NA	CASSLALGGFDEQFF	TGCGCCAGCAGCTTGGCCCTTGGAGGCTTTGATGAGCAGTTCTTC
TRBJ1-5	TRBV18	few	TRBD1	CASSPPGTARKHF	TGTGCCAGCTCACCACCTGGGACAGCCAGGAAACATTTT
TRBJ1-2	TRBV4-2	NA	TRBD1	CASSHVGTGPNNYGYTF	TGTGCCAGCAGCCATGTCGGGACAGGGCCGAATAACTATGGCTACACCTTC
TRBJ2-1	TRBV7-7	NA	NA	CASSTGQYNEQFF	TGTGCCAGCAGCACAGGACAGTACAATGAGCAGTTCTTC
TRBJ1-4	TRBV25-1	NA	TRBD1	CASSERTGSFNEKLFF	TGTGCCAGCAGTGAACGGACAGGGAGTTTTAATGAAAAACTGTTTTTT
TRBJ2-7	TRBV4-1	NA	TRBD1	CASSLQGSSPYEQYF	TGCGCCAGCAGCCTACAGGGGAGCTCCCCCTACGAGCAGTACTTC
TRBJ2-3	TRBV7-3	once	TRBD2	CASSCLTRLGREGTDTQYF	TGTGCCAGCAGCTGCCTGACTAGATTAGGGAGGGAAGGCACAGATACGCAGTATTTT
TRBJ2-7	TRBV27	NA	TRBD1	CASSLVGQGIHEQYF	TGTGCCAGCAGTTTGGTGGGACAGGGGATCCACGAGCAGTACTTC
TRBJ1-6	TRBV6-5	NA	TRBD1	CASSPRGDNSPLHF	TGTGCCAGCAGCCCCAGGGGGGATAATTCACCCCTCCACTTT
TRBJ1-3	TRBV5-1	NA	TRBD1	CASSSRGNSGNTIYF	TGCGCCAGCAGCTCCAGGGGGAACTCTGGAAACACCATATATTTT
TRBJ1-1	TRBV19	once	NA	CASSPQGLNTEAFF	TGTGCCAGTAGTCCACAGGGCCTGAACACTGAAGCTTTCTTT
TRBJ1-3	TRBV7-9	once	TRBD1	CASSLAPTGTRHSGNTIYF	TGTGCCAGCAGCTTAGCGCCGACAGGGACGCGCCACTCTGGAAACACCATATATTTT
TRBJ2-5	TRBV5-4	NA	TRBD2	CASSLSSSGETQYF	TGTGCCAGCAGCTTGTCGTCTAGCGGAGAGACCCAGTACTTC
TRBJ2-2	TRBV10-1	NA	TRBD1	CASSPTGAGTGELFF	TGCGCCAGCAGTCCCACAGGGGCAGGGACCGGGGAGCTGTTTTTT
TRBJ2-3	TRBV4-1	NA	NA	CASSQVRVGDSQYTQYF	TGCGCCAGCAGCCAAGTCCGAGTCGGTGACTCGCAGTATACGCAGTATTTT
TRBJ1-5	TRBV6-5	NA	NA	CASSQQGNSNQPQHF	TGTGCCAGCAGTCAACAGGGAAATAGCAATCAGCCCCAGCATTTT
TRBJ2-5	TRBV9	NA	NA	CASSVATGQGGKTQYF	TGTGCCAGCAGCGTAGCTACAGGGCAGGGAGGGAAGACCCAGTACTTC
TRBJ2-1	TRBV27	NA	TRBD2	CASSLLPSGGLYNEQFF	TGTGCCAGCAGTTTACTACCTAGCGGGGGGCTTTACAATGAGCAGTTCTTC
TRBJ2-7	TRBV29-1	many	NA	CSVRGSYEQYF	TGCAGCGTTCGGGGATCCTACGAGCAGTACTTC
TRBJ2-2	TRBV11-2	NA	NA	CASSLPRGAGNTGELFF	TGTGCCAGCAGCTTGCCCCGGGGGGCAGGGAACACCGGGGAGCTGTTTTTT
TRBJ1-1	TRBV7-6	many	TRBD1	CASSNRQGMNTEAFF	TGTGCCAGCAGCAACAGACAGGGTATGAACACTGAAGCTTTCTTT
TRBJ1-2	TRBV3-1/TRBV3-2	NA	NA	CASSRQGTTGRSYGYTF	TGTGCCAGCAGCCGCCAAGGGACAACAGGACGGAGTTATGGCTACACCTTC
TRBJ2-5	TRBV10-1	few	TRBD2	CASSVGTSVPDF	TGCGCCAGCAGTGTGGGGACTAGTGTTCCGGACTTC
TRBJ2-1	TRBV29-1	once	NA	CSVERGSYNEQFF	TGCAGCGTTGAAAGAGGCTCCTACAATGAGCAGTTCTTC
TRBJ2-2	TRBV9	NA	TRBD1	CASTKSRDSLGTGELFF	TGTGCCAGCACCAAGTCCCGGGACAGCCTGGGCACCGGGGAGCTGTTTTTT
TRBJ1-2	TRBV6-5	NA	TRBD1	CASRLTRTGLDGYTF	TGTGCCAGCAGACTAACAAGGACAGGGTTAGATGGCTACACCTTC
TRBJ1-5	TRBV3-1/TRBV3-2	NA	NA	CASSQGGNQPQHF	TGTGCCAGCAGCCAAGGCGGCAATCAGCCCCAGCATTTT
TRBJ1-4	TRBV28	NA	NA	CASSLKQGNEKLFF	TGTGCCAGCAGTTTAAAACAGGGTAATGAAAAACTGTTTTTT
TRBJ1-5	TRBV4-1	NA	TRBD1	CASSQDTTGKIGQPQHF	TGCGCCAGCAGCCAAGACACGACAGGGAAGATAGGTCAGCCCCAGCATTTT
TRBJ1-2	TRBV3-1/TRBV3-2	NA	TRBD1	CASSQLVDRGGYYGYTF	TGTGCCAGCAGCCAGCTCGTTGACAGGGGGGGCTACTATGGCTACACCTTC
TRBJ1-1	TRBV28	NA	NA	CASRHPTLNTEAFF	TGTGCCAGCCGACATCCGACCCTGAACACTGAAGCTTTCTTT
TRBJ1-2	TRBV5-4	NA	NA	CASSAAGRGQNYGYTF	TGTGCCAGCAGCGCCGCCGGGAGAGGGCAAAACTATGGCTACACCTTC
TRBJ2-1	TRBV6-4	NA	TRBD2	CASSDRVAGGLVYNEQFF	TGTGCCAGCAGTGACAGGGTAGCGGGGGGCCTAGTTTACAATGAGCAGTTCTTC
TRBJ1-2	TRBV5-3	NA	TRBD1	CARSFRQGANYGYTF	TGTGCCAGAAGCTTCCGACAGGGGGCGAACTATGGCTACACCTTC
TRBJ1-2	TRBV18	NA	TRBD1	CASSPGQQNYGYTF	TGTGCCAGCTCACCGGGACAGCAAAACTATGGCTACACCTTC